This is a list of T cell receptor beta chains from one sample in a study of T-cell reconstitution after alpha-beta-depleted transplantation in children. MiXCR, applied by TCRdb to the PCR reads, yields one record per CDR3 protein. The table shows about 610,000 distinct CDR3 sequences, with roughly a tenth occurring only once. Sequences were derived from PBMCs from the stem cell graft donor, sampled from the stem cell graft. All receptors derive from a human donor who donated a stem cell graft to a child with acute myeloid leukemia. CDR3s include the opening cysteine and the closing phenylalanine or tryptophan. The order of the fields is V gene, D gene, clone size, J gene, CDR3 protein, CDR3 DNA. The D gene is left open where the match is weak. Only part of the rows carry a size: once, few, many, or a class if the clone is expanded.

TRBV7-9	NA	NA	TRBJ1-6	CASSQTSHSPLHF	TGTGCCAGCAGCCAAACGTCACATTCACCCCTCCACTTT
TRBV12-3/TRBV12-4	TRBD2	many	TRBJ2-1	CASRMTSGSYNEQFF	TGTGCCAGCAGAATGACTAGCGGGAGTTACAATGAGCAGTTCTTC
TRBV20-1	NA	NA	TRBJ2-1	CSAPPYRADLRSYNEQFF	TGCAGTGCTCCGCCCTATAGGGCGGACCTTCGCTCCTACAATGAGCAGTTCTTC
TRBV12-3/TRBV12-4	NA	NA	TRBJ1-3	CASSFASGTLGNTIYF	TGTGCCAGCAGTTTCGCGTCAGGGACCCTAGGAAACACCATATATTTT
TRBV10-1	TRBD2	NA	TRBJ2-3	CASSESISAGGLDTQYF	TGCGCCAGCAGTGAGTCGATCTCGGCGGGAGGGCTGGATACGCAGTATTTT
TRBV29-1	TRBD1	many	TRBJ2-1	CSVPRTGGSSTNEQFF	TGCAGCGTTCCTAGGACAGGGGGCTCCTCTACCAATGAGCAGTTCTTC
TRBV18	NA	NA	TRBJ2-1	CASSPPSGGEQFF	TGTGCCAGCTCACCACCGTCCGGGGGCGAGCAGTTCTTC
TRBV6-1	TRBD2	NA	TRBJ2-3	CASSPRLAGVDTQYF	TGTGCCAGCAGTCCTAGACTAGCGGGAGTGGATACGCAGTATTTT
TRBV5-1	TRBD1	few	TRBJ1-3	CASSWSGQGANTIYF	TGCGCCAGCAGCTGGTCCGGACAGGGAGCGAACACCATATATTTT
TRBV7-2	NA	few	TRBJ2-3	CASSLRPSTSTDTQYF	TGTGCCAGCAGCTTACGCCCGTCTACTAGCACAGATACGCAGTATTTT
TRBV29-1	NA	many	TRBJ1-2	CSVRDRSNYGYTF	TGCAGCGTGCGGGACCGAAGCAACTATGGCTACACCTTC
TRBV18	TRBD2	NA	TRBJ2-5	CASSPSSGGETQYF	TGTGCCAGCTCACCATCTAGCGGGGGAGAGACCCAGTACTTC
TRBV5-1	TRBD2	few	TRBJ2-2	CASSLVASGNTGELFF	TGCGCCAGCAGCTTGGTGGCTAGCGGTAACACCGGGGAGCTGTTTTTT
TRBV12-3/TRBV12-4	NA	few	TRBJ1-1	CASSGLSNTEAFF	TGTGCCAGCAGCGGCCTCTCGAACACTGAAGCTTTCTTT
TRBV2	TRBD2	many	TRBJ2-7	CASSERRTSGQLRTYEQYF	TGTGCCAGCAGTGAACGACGGACTAGCGGACAGCTTAGGACCTACGAGCAGTACTTC
TRBV9	NA	NA	TRBJ2-4	CASSAPGKGNIQYF	TGTGCCAGCAGCGCCCCAGGGAAGGGCAACATTCAGTACTTC
TRBV5-1	NA	NA	TRBJ1-2	CASSSEGSNYGYTF	TGCGCCAGCAGCTCGGAGGGGAGTAACTATGGCTACACCTTC
TRBV20-1	TRBD2	few	TRBJ2-3	CSAPGLAGATDTQYF	TGCAGTGCCCCCGGACTAGCGGGGGCCACAGATACGCAGTATTTT
TRBV10-3	NA	NA	TRBJ2-7	CAISGTLPSNPSYEQYF	TGTGCCATCAGTGGGACCCTTCCTAGCAATCCCTCCTACGAGCAGTACTTC
TRBV30	NA	NA	TRBJ1-1	CAWSDLQGGAEAFF	TGTGCCTGGAGTGATTTACAGGGAGGGGCTGAAGCTTTCTTT
TRBV3-1	NA	many	TRBJ2-2	CASRGLAGTGELFF	TGTGCCAGCAGGGGGCTAGCTGGCACCGGGGAGCTGTTTTTT
TRBV4-2	NA	NA	TRBJ2-7	CASSHNNWGYEQYF	TGTGCCAGCAGCCACAACAATTGGGGCTACGAGCAGTACTTC
TRBV30	TRBD1	few	TRBJ2-1	CAWSRQGGIYNEQFF	TGTGCCTGGAGCCGACAGGGTGGGATTTACAATGAGCAGTTCTTC
TRBV9	NA	few	TRBJ1-5	CATWGQGDNQPQHF	TGTGCCACCTGGGGGCAGGGCGACAATCAGCCCCAGCATTTT
TRBV13	TRBD1	many	TRBJ2-7	CASSSGDRGIYEQYF	TGTGCCAGCAGCTCAGGGGACAGGGGGATCTACGAGCAGTACTTC
TRBV12-3/TRBV12-4	NA	many	TRBJ2-7	CASSLRVQAYEQYF	TGTGCCAGCAGTTTACGGGTTCAAGCCTACGAGCAGTACTTC
TRBV15	NA	many	TRBJ2-7	CATSRDPSVSYEQYF	TGTGCCACCAGCAGAGATCCTAGCGTTTCCTACGAGCAGTACTTC
TRBV28	NA	NA	TRBJ2-7	CATLGAGMYEQYF	TGTGCCACCTTAGGCGCGGGAATGTACGAGCAGTACTTC
TRBV7-2	TRBD1	few	TRBJ2-1	CASSSTPTGGNEQFF	TGTGCCAGCAGCTCCACTCCCACAGGGGGCAATGAGCAGTTCTTC
TRBV7-3	TRBD2	many	TRBJ2-5	CASSTQERGTQYF	TGTGCCAGCAGCACGCAGGAGCGGGGGACCCAGTACTTC
TRBV15	NA	NA	TRBJ1-5	CATSREGGGQPQHF	TGTGCCACCAGCAGAGAGGGGGGAGGCCAGCCCCAGCATTTT
TRBV4-3	NA	many	TRBJ1-4	CASSPEQGGAREKLFF	TGCGCCAGCAGCCCGGAACAAGGGGGGGCCAGAGAAAAACTGTTTTTT
TRBV7-8	TRBD1	NA	TRBJ2-1	CASSLDTGAHEQFF	TGTGCCAGCAGCTTAGATACAGGGGCCCATGAGCAGTTCTTC
TRBV20-1	TRBD2	few	TRBJ2-7	CSADDLGGSRYEQYF	TGCAGTGCAGACGACTTAGGCGGGAGTAGGTACGAGCAGTACTTC
TRBV11-3	NA	few	TRBJ2-1	CASSLERGGQFF	TGTGCCAGCAGCTTAGAAAGGGGAGGGCAGTTCTTC
TRBV29-1	TRBD2	many	TRBJ2-2	CSVVASGTTGELFF	TGCAGCGTTGTAGCCAGCGGGACCACCGGGGAGCTGTTTTTT
TRBV5-1	NA	NA	TRBJ2-1	CASRLISYNEQFF	TGCGCCAGCCGCCTGATATCCTACAATGAGCAGTTCTTC